This TCR beta chain comes out of a study of neurological immune-mediated disorders. Overall study: Secondary progressive disease was present in 3, and relapsing-remitting disease in roughly 30, of the approximately 35 multiple sclerosis patients.

TCRdb redid the calling of the 5' RACE reads with MiXCR, one entry per CDR3 protein. The sample shows roughly 100,000 distinct CDR3 sequences, approximately 3.5% of them seen only once. This clonotype has at least ten counts. Sequences were obtained from PBMCs. The TCR originated in a woman in her 50s with multiple sclerosis.

The CDR3 DNA sequence: TGTGCCAGCAGCCGCCGGAGCTATCAAGAGACCCAGTACTTC. Translation: CASSRRSYQETQYF. This rearrangement joins TRBV3-1 to TRBJ2-5; D is unclear. The CDR3 contains 14 residues. V was trimmed by 4 bases and J by 2 bases, leaving 11 bases between them. CDR1 LGHDT and CDR2 YNNKEL come from the germline V gene (reference sequence).